This TCR beta chain was identified in a study of T cell clones after liver transplantation. At the level of the study: TCRbeta sequencing after a pre-transplant mixed lymphocyte reaction identified graft-donor-reactive clones, later tracked in post-transplant blood. Without induction therapy, subjects received standard immunosuppression until 12-24 months post-transplant.

Germline V gene sequence: CDR1 MDHEN, CDR2 SYDVKM. V was shortened by 8 bases and J by 0 bases, with 11 bases between the two germline ends. The CDR3 has 14 residues. General study results and limits: Graft donor-reactive T cells possibly entered the graft instead of undergoing deletion.

Worth noting for this clone: What it binds is not known.

Unstimulated PBMCs were sorted into CD3+CD4+ and CD3+CD8+ populations. Libraries were prepared by immunoSEQ multiplex PCR; TCRdb keeps only in-frame clonotypes and omits some of them. The sample records roughly 74,000 clones, 80% being singletons. The chain uses TRBV28 and TRBJ2-1, with D tentatively TRBD2 (5 bases). This TCR came from a human donor who received a liver transplant. Sequencing used CD4+ T cells from blood, obtained before liver transplant. The CDR3 DNA reads TGTGCCAGCCGGAGCGGCAGCTCCTACAATGAGCAGTTCTTC. Protein sequence: CASRSGSSYNEQFF.